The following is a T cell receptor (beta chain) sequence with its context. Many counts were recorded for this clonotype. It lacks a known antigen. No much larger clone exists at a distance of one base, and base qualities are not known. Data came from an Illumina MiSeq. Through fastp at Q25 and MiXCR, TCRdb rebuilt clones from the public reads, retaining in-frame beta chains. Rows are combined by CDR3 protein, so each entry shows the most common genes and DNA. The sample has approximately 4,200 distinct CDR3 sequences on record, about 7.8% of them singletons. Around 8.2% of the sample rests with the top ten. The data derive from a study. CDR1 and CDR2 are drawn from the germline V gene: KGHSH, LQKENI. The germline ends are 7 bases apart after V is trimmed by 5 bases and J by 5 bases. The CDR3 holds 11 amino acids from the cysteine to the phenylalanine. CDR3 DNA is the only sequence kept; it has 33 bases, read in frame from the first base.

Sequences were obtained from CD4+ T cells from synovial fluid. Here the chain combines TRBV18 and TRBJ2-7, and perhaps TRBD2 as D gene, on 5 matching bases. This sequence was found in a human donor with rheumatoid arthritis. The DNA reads TGTGCCAGCTCAGCTAGCCACGAGCAGTACTTC. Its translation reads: CASSASHEQYF.